The sample holds one count of the clone carrying this TCR beta chain. Its cognate antigen is unknown. The V gene lost 2 bases and the J gene lost 0 bases, with 10 bases spanning the gap. Germline CDR1 is MNHNS and CDR2 is SASEGT. This CDR3 has 15 amino acids. This sample was taken from a study of T cell responses to AZD1222 COVID-19 vaccine. Study outcomes and limitations: Baseline serology detected seropositivity in only six AZD1222 recipients.

TCRdb's table, derived via immunoSEQ multiplex PCR, lists solely in-frame clones and lacks some. The table shows about 120,000 clones, with around 93% occurring only once. The V gene is TRBV6-1, the J gene TRBJ1-2, with a tentative D call TRBD1 (5 bases). This clonotype was sampled from an adult who received the AZD1222 COVID-19 vaccine. Sample: peripheral blood, taken 28 days after the second AZD1222 dose. CDR3 amino acids: CASSERGITNYGYTF. The CDR3 DNA reads as TGTGCCAGCAGTGAAAGGGGTATTACTAACTATGGCTACACCTTC.